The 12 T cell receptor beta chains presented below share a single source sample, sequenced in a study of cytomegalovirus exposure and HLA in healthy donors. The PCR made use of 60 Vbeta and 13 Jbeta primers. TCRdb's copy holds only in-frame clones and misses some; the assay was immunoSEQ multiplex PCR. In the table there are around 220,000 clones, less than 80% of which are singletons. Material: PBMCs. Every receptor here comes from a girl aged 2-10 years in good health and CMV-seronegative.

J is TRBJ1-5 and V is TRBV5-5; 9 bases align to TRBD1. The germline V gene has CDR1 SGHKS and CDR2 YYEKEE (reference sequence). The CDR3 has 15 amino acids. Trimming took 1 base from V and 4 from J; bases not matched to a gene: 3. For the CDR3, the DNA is TGTGCCAGCAGCTTGATCGGGACAGGGAATCAGCCCCAGCATTTT. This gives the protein CASSLIGTGNQPQHF. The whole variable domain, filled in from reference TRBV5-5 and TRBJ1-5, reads DAGVTQSPTHLIKTRGQQVTLRCSPISGHKSVSWYQQVLGQGPQFIFQYYEKEERGRGNFPDRFSARQFPNYSSELNVNALLLGDSALYLCASSLIGTGNQPQHFGDGTRLSIL.

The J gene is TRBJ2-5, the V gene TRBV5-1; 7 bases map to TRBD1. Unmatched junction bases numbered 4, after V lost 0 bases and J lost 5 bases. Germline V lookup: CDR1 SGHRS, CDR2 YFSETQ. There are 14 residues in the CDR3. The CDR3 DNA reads TGCGCCAGCAGCTTGGAGGGGGCGGCGGAGACCCAGTACTTC. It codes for CASSLEGAAETQYF.

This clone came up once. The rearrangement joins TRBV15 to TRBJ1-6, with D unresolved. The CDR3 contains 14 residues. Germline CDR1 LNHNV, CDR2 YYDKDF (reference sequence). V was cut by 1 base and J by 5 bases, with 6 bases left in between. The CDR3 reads CATSRVTDNSPLHF. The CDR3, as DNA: TGTGCCACCAGCAGAGTTACGGATAATTCACCCCTCCACTTT.

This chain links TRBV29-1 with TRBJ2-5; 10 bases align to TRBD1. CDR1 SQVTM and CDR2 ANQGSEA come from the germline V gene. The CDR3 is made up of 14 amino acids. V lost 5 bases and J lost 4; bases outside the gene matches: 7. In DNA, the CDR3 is TGCAGCGTTATCCCGGACAGGGGGAGAGAGACCCAGTACTTC. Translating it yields CSVIPDRGRETQYF.

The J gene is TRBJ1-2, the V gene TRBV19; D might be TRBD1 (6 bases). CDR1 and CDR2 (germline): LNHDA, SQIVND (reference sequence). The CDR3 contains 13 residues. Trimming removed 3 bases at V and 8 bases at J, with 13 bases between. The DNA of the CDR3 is TGTGCCAGTAGTATTGGGGGGGCGCCCGGCTACACCTTC. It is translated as CASSIGGAPGYTF. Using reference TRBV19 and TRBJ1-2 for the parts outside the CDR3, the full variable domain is DGGITQSPKYLFRKEGQNVTLSCEQNLNHDAMYWYRQDPGQGLRLIYYSQIVNDFQKGDIAEGYSVSREKKESFPLTVTSAQKNPTAFYLCASSIGGAPGYTFGSGTRLTVV.

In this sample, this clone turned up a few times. The CDR3 DNA sequence: TGTGCCAGCAGCCCAAACCTGGGACAGGGGACCAATCAGCCCCAGCATTTT. As protein: CASSPNLGQGTNQPQHF. This sequence joins TRBV4-2 and TRBJ1-5, with 10 bases that match TRBD1. Per germline, CDR1 LGHNA and CDR2 YNFKEQ. With 4 bases clipped from V and 3 bases from J, the junction kept 9 bases outside the gene matches. The CDR3 spans 17 residues.

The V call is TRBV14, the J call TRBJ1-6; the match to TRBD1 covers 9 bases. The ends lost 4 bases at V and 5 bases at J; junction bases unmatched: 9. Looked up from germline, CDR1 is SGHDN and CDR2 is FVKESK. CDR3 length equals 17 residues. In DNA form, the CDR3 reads TGTGCCAGCAGCCGGTTCTCTGGGACAGGGAATAATTCACCCCTCCACTTT. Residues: CASSRFSGTGNNSPLHF.

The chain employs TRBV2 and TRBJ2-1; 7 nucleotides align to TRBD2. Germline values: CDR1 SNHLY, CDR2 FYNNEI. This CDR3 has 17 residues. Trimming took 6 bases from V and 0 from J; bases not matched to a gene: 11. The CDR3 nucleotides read TGTGCCAGCAGGGGTTTGTCGGGGGGTCCCTCCTACAATGAGCAGTTCTTC. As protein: CASRGLSGGPSYNEQFF.

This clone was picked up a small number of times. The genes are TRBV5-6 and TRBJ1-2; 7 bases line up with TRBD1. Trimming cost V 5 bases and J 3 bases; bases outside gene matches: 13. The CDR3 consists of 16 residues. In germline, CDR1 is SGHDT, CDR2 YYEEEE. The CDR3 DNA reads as TGTGCCAGCAGTGTTACGCCGCCCGGGACAGACTATGGCTACACCTTC. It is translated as CASSVTPPGTDYGYTF.

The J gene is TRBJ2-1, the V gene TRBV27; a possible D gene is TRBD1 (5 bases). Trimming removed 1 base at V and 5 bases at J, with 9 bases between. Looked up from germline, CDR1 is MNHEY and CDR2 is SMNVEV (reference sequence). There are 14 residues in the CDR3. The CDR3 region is CASSLYGAHNEQFF. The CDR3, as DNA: TGTGCCAGCAGTTTATATGGGGCCCACAATGAGCAGTTCTTC.

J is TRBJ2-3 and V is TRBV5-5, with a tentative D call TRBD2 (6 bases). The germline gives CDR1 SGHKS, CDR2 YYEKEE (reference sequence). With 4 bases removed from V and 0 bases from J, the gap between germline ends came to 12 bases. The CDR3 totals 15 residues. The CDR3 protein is CASSLTRGSTDTQYF. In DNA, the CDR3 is TGTGCCAGCAGCCTGACTAGGGGAAGCACAGATACGCAGTATTTT.

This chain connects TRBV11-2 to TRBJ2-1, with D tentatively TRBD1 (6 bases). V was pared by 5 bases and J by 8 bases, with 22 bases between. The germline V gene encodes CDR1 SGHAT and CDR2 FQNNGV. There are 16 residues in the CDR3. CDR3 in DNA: TGTGCCAGCAGCCAACCCCGGGACATAAATGCCCATGAGCAGTTCTTC. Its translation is CASSQPRDINAHEQFF.